These 29 T cell receptor beta chains originate from one sample sequenced in a study of T-cell reconstitution after alpha-beta-depleted transplantation in children (dated by TCRdb to the mid-2010s). The receptor library was made with PCR. This sample was sequenced with an Illumina HiSeq 2500. TCR libraries were prepared with molecular barcoding, using unique molecular identifiers to normalize TCRbeta repertoire quantification. Using fastp at Q25 and MiXCR, TCRdb reprocessed the public reads and kept productive beta chains. Entries that share a CDR3 protein sequence are merged under the most common genes and DNA. Across this sample there are over 100,000 distinct CDR3 sequences, with about a tenth seen only once. Around 35% of the sample lies in the top ten. Reading the label with the study, this specimen's treatment or condition is: allogeneic hematopoietic cell transplantation with graft depleted of TCRalphabeta T cells and CD19 B cells.

Sequencing was performed on PBMCs, taken before TCRalphabeta/CD19-depleted stem cell transplant. The receptors were gathered from a boy between 2 and 10 years old with acute lymphoblastic leukemia, due to receive a stem cell transplant.

A few counts support this clonotype. This chain connects TRBV20-1 to TRBJ2-1; the D gene is possibly TRBD2 (6 bases). Germline V gene lookup returns CDR1 DFQATT and CDR2 SNEGSKA (reference sequence). V was cut by 3 bases and J by 8 bases, with 11 bases left in between. The CDR3 loop spans 12 amino acids. The CDR3 is CSARTSRDEQFF. The CDR3 nucleotides read TGCAGTGCTAGGACTAGTAGGGATGAGCAGTTCTTC.

The CDR3 nucleotides are TGTGCCAGCAGTTACCATGGGGGTGTTAGTGGCTACACCTTC. This gives the protein CASSYHGGVSGYTF. This chain joins TRBV6-5 and TRBJ1-2, with D possibly matching TRBD1 (5 bases). The CDR3 loop spans 14 amino acids. In germline, CDR1 is MNHEY, CDR2 SVGAGI. Trimming stripped 2 bases from V and 7 bases from J, with 14 bases between.

V and J are TRBV6-1 and TRBJ2-1; no reliable D call. The germline V and J ends were trimmed by 4 bases and 9 bases, with 10 bases remaining between them. CDR1 MNHNS and CDR2 SASEGT come from the germline V gene. This CDR3 comprises 12 residues. The CDR3 nucleotides read TGTGCCAGCAGTGTCTGGAGACGTGAGCAGTTCTTC. Translated, it gives CASSVWRREQFF.

The sample holds many counts of this clonotype. The chain joins TRBV5-6 to TRBJ1-5, with a weak D call TRBD1 (6 bases). Germline V lookup: CDR1 SGHDT, CDR2 YYEEEE. The CDR3 extends over 13 amino acids. Between the trimmed V and J ends, which lost 5 bases and 4 bases, there was a span of 10 bases. This CDR3 is CASSLRGNQPQHF. CDR3 nucleotide sequence: TGTGCCAGCAGTCTCAGGGGAAATCAGCCCCAGCATTTT.

This sequence joins TRBV11-2 and TRBJ2-1; 8 bases align to TRBD2. The CDR3 is made up of 16 amino acids. Germline V lookup: CDR1 SGHAT, CDR2 FQNNGV. The V and J ends lost 0 bases and 6 bases, in that order; junction bases with no gene match: 7. In DNA form, the CDR3 reads TGTGCCAGCAGCTTAGACTCGACTAGCGAGTCCAATGAGCAGTTCTTC. This translates into CASSLDSTSESNEQFF.

This clonotype was seen a handful of times. This rearrangement joins TRBV5-1 to TRBJ2-3; 7 nucleotides match TRBD2. With 1 base clipped from V and 5 bases from J, the junction kept 4 bases outside the gene matches. The CDR3 sequence is 14 residues long. Germline loops: CDR1 SGHRS, CDR2 YFSETQ. The CDR3 nucleotides are TGCGCCAGCAGCTTGCGGCCTAGCGGAGATACGCAGTATTTT. It is translated as CASSLRPSGDTQYF.

The V and J genes are TRBV18 and TRBJ1-5; D is unresolved. Germline assignment: CDR1 KGHSH and CDR2 LQKENI. CDR3 length: 14 amino acids. V was clipped by 0 bases and J by 0 bases, with 3 bases between them. The CDR3 region has the DNA TGTGCCAGCTCACCACCAAATAGCAATCAGCCCCAGCATTTT. Translated: CASSPPNSNQPQHF.

The rearrangement joins TRBV27 to TRBJ1-3; D gene unclear. With 5 bases removed from V and 0 bases from J, the gap between germline ends came to 8 bases. The CDR3 has 14 residues. CDR1 and CDR2 (germline): MNHEY, SMNVEV (reference sequence). CDR3 bases: TGTGCCAGCAGTACACACACCTCTGGAAACACCATATATTTT. The encoded protein is CASSTHTSGNTIYF.

This clonotype showed up many times. The chain carries TRBV11-2 and TRBJ2-5, with 11 bases identical to TRBD2. Germline V gene sequence: CDR1 SGHAT, CDR2 FQNNGV. The CDR3 totals 17 residues. J lost 2 bases, V lost 3 bases, and 8 bases had no gene match. In DNA form, the CDR3 reads TGTGCCAGCAGCTTTGACCTAGCGGGAGGACCGCAAGAGACCCAGTACTTC. Protein product: CASSFDLAGGPQETQYF.

This clonotype was seen once. The V and J genes are TRBV25-1 and TRBJ2-3; 13 bases agree with TRBD2. Trimming at V came to 4 bases and at J to 2 bases, leaving 9 bases not matched to a gene. The CDR3 totals 18 residues. CDR1 is MGHDK, CDR2 SYGVNS, per germline. The CDR3 coding sequence is TGTGCCAGCAGTGTAACTAGCGGGAGGGCCTCCGCCACAGATACGCAGTATTTT. Its translation: CASSVTSGRASATDTQYF. The variable domain in full, completed from reference TRBV25-1 and TRBJ2-3, reads EADIYQTPRYLVIGTGKKITLECSQTMGHDKMYWYQQDPGMELHLIHYSYGVNSTEKGDLSSESTVSRIRTEHFPLTLESARPSHTSQYLCASSVTSGRASATDTQYFGPGTRLTVL.

This clonotype has more than one count but fewer than ten. The V gene is TRBV29-1, the J gene TRBJ2-3, with TRBD2 matching over 11 bases. The V segment lost 6 bases and the J segment 2 bases; nucleotides outside the gene matches: 4. The CDR3 is 14 residues long. From germline, CDR1 is SQVTM and CDR2 ANQGSEA. The CDR3 reads CSVPTSGNTDTQYF. DNA of the CDR3: TGCAGCGTACCGACTAGCGGGAACACAGATACGCAGTATTTT.

The gene calls are TRBV12-3 or TRBV12-4 and TRBJ1-1; D is unclear. CDR3 length: 13 residues. The V and J ends lost 4 bases and 8 bases respectively, with 14 bases between them. CDR3 in amino acids: CASSSLTGFEAFF. CDR3 coding DNA: TGTGCCAGCAGTTCCCTAACGGGGTTCGAAGCTTTCTTT.

In this sample, this clonotype turned up many times. The CDR3 is CSAEGSGRARETQYF. In DNA, the CDR3 is TGCAGTGCAGAGGGTAGCGGGAGGGCCCGGGAGACCCAGTACTTC. The rearrangement links TRBV20-1 to TRBJ2-5; 11 bases line up with TRBD2. CDR3 length: 15 residues. Per germline, CDR1 DFQATT and CDR2 SNEGSKA (reference sequence). With 6 bases clipped from V and 5 bases from J, the junction kept 11 bases outside the gene matches.

In this sample, this clonotype turned up a few times. The V and J genes are TRBV7-8 and TRBJ2-7, with TRBD1 matching 9 bases. After removal of 5 bases from V and 2 bases from J, the junction contained 7 bases not matched to a gene. The CDR3 length is 15 residues. Per germline, CDR1 SGHVS and CDR2 FQNEAQ. DNA for the CDR3: TGTGCCAGCAGCCCCAGGACAGGGGACACCTACGAGCAGTACTTC. Translated, it gives CASSPRTGDTYEQYF.

This rearrangement joins TRBV5-5 to TRBJ1-2; D remains ambiguous. Per germline, CDR1 SGHKS and CDR2 YYEKEE (reference sequence). V lost 6 bases and J 1 base, leaving 16 bases between the germline ends. This CDR3 has 15 amino acids. CDR3 sequence reads: CASTPGGDYNYGYTF. CDR3 sequence (DNA): TGTGCCAGCACCCCTGGTGGAGACTATAACTATGGCTACACCTTC.

This chain uses TRBV20-1 with TRBJ1-1, with D perhaps TRBD1 (5 bases). CDR3 length: 14 residues. Per germline, CDR1 DFQATT and CDR2 SNEGSKA (reference sequence). Trimming pared 2 bases from V and 3 bases from J, leaving 13 bases between. CDR3 nucleotide sequence: TGCAGTGCTAGATGGGCCGGGGGGGACACTGAAGCTTTCTTT. This encodes CSARWAGGDTEAFF.

CDR3 in DNA: TGTGCCAGCAGCTGGAGACAGGGTGCTGGAAACACCATATATTTT. Protein sequence: CASSWRQGAGNTIYF. V and J are TRBV7-2 and TRBJ1-3; 7 bases agree with TRBD1. The CDR3 length is 15 residues. The V gene's germline CDR1 is SGHTA and CDR2 FQGNSA. V shed 4 bases and J 2 bases; nucleotides not matched to a gene: 5.

This chain connects TRBV20-1 to TRBJ1-4, with 8 bases aligning to TRBD1. This CDR3 has 15 amino acids. With V trimmed by 6 bases and J by 8 bases, 14 bases remained unmatched. The germline CDR1 and CDR2 sequences are DFQATT and SNEGSKA (reference sequence). DNA for the CDR3: TGCAGTGCCTCTACCGGACAGGGTTGGGCGGAAAAACTGTTTTTT. Translating gives CSASTGQGWAEKLFF.

V gene TRBV10-3 combines with J gene TRBJ2-7; 7 nucleotides agree with TRBD2. The CDR3 sequence is 14 residues long. The germline CDR1 and CDR2 sequences are ENHRY and SYGVKD. V was pared by 5 bases and J by 4 bases, with 8 bases of the junction left unmatched. The CDR3, as DNA: TGTGCCATCAGTCAAGGCGGGAGTGGGTACGAGCAGTACTTC. As protein: CAISQGGSGYEQYF.

The chain employs TRBV6-6 and TRBJ2-3; D is ambiguous. The CDR3 runs 13 residues. The ends were cut back, 1 base at V and 5 bases at J, with 7 bases in the middle. Per germline, CDR1 MNHNY and CDR2 SVGAGI (reference sequence). The CDR3 loop is CASSYYREDTQYF. The CDR3 nucleotides read TGTGCCAGCAGTTACTATAGGGAAGATACGCAGTATTTT.

This clonotype was counted many times. V usage is TRBV5-1 and J usage is TRBJ2-3; 11 nucleotides align to TRBD2. The V and J ends lost 4 bases and 4 bases, in that order; junction bases with no gene match: 5. CDR1 is SGHRS and CDR2 is YFSETQ in the germline V gene. The CDR3 covers 15 residues. CDR3 DNA sequence: TGCGCCAGCAGCCTGACTAGCGGGGCATCAGATACGCAGTATTTT. It codes for CASSLTSGASDTQYF.

In this sample, this clonotype turned up many times. The chain is built from TRBV12-3 or TRBV12-4 and TRBJ1-2, with D perhaps TRBD1 (5 bases). V gave up 4 bases and J gave up 3 bases, with 12 bases separating them. This CDR3 is built from 14 residues. CDR3 nucleotide sequence: TGTGCCAGCAGTTCTGCGGGGGTTCACTATGGCTACACCTTC. Amino acids: CASSSAGVHYGYTF.

This chain uses TRBV30 with TRBJ2-7, with TRBD1 as a possible D gene (5 bases). CDR3 size: 12 residues. Germline-derived CDR1 and CDR2 are GTSNPN and SVGIG (reference sequence). V lost 1 base to trimming and J lost 9 bases, with 13 bases between them. CDR3 coding DNA: TGTGCCTGGAGTGGGTTCTCCCAGGGGCAGTACTTC. Translated: CAWSGFSQGQYF.

This clonotype has just a few counts. This sequence joins TRBV10-1 and TRBJ2-1; 13 positions match TRBD2. This CDR3 contains 14 residues. Germline CDR1 is WNHNN and CDR2 is SYGVQD (reference sequence). V lost 2 bases, J lost 12 bases, and 4 bases stayed unmatched. CDR3 sequence reads: CASSEGLAGVGQFF. The DNA for the CDR3 is TGCGCCAGCAGTGAGGGACTAGCGGGAGTTGGGCAGTTCTTC.

The table lists this clonotype with many counts. The J gene is TRBJ2-1, the V gene TRBV6-5, with D hard to call. Per the germline V gene, CDR1 is MNHEY and CDR2 is SVGAGI. Trimming took off 2 bases at V and 1 base at J, with 12 bases between the two ends. The CDR3 runs 16 residues. The CDR3 DNA reads as TGTGCCAGCAGTTACAGGAGCGACCTTTCCTACAATGAGCAGTTCTTC. It translates to CASSYRSDLSYNEQFF.

The rearrangement uses TRBV7-8 and TRBJ2-7; 8 bases map to TRBD2. Germline CDR1 is SGHVS and CDR2 is FQNEAQ. The CDR3 sequence is 15 residues long. J lost 3 bases, V lost 1 base, and 5 bases had no gene match. The CDR3 nucleotides read TGTGCCAGCAGCTTAGATCCGGGAGGGGGCTACGAGCAGTACTTC. Translation: CASSLDPGGGYEQYF.

On this clonotype: A much larger clone lies one base from this, so it may be a read error. The gene calls are TRBV20-1 and TRBJ2-4; D call uncertain. Germline CDR1 and CDR2: DFQATT and SNEGSKA (reference sequence). Trimming cost V 8 bases and J 2 bases, with 10 bases left between them. The CDR3 covers 12 residues. Here the CDR3 reads CSLELSKNIQYF. CDR3 DNA: TGCAGTTTAGAACTATCCAAAAACATTCAGTACTTC.

The sample holds many counts of this clonotype. V usage is TRBV20-1 and J usage is TRBJ2-3, with TRBD2 matching 8 bases. The CDR3 length is 19 residues. Losses at the gene ends were 5 bases for V and 4 bases for J; bases not matched to a gene: 23. Germline CDR1 and CDR2: DFQATT and SNEGSKA (reference sequence). Here the CDR3 reads CSAQRLGFGSGSSADTQYF. For the CDR3, the DNA is TGCAGTGCTCAACGTTTGGGGTTTGGGAGCGGGAGTTCGGCAGATACGCAGTATTTT.

This clonotype was seen a few times. V usage is TRBV29-1 and J usage is TRBJ2-1; 9 bases agree with TRBD2. The ends lost 3 bases at V and 3 bases at J; junction bases unmatched: 3. CDR1 and CDR2 (germline): SQVTM, ANQGSEA. This CDR3 contains 14 residues. CDR3 coding DNA: TGCAGCGTTGACGCTAGCGGGATCTACAATGAGCAGTTCTTC. This translates into CSVDASGIYNEQFF.